These 5 T cell receptor beta chains originate from one sample sequenced in a study of blood T cell repertoires in COVID-19. Profiling relied on immunoSEQ multiplex PCR, and the TCRdb table lists in-frame clones only, not all of them. Of about 220,000 clones in the sample, 87% were seen once. The specimen was PBMCs or T cells enriched from blood (not recorded which). The receptors were gathered from a woman in her twenties or thirties with acute COVID-19.

The CDR3 sequence: CASSFGQGSLGYTF. DNA for the CDR3: TGTGCCAGCAGCTTCGGGCAGGGATCTTTGGGCTACACCTTC. The chain has TRBV5-6 and TRBJ1-2; TRBD1 might be the D (5 bases). Germline CDR1 SGHDT, CDR2 YYEEEE. The CDR3 has 14 amino acids. The germline V and J ends were trimmed by 2 bases and 8 bases, with 16 bases remaining between them. Supplemented by reference TRBV5-6 and TRBJ1-2, the full variable domain reads DAGVTQSPTHLIKTRGQQVTLRCSPKSGHDTVSWYQQALGQGPQFIFQYYEEEERQRGNFPDRFSGHQFPNYSSELNVNALLLGDSALYLCASSFGQGSLGYTFGSGTRLTVV.

The rearrangement joins TRBV19 to TRBJ1-3, with 12 nucleotides matching TRBD1. J lost 4 bases, V lost 5 bases, and 6 bases had no gene match. The CDR3 is 16 residues long. The germline CDR1 and CDR2 sequences are LNHDA and SQIVND (reference sequence). CDR3 sequence: CASSPGQGAAGNTIYF. The CDR3 DNA sequence: TGTGCCAGTAGTCCGGGACAGGGGGCAGCCGGAAACACCATATATTTT.

The CDR3 region is CASSMEGSPTGGGPDTQYF. The CDR3 bases are TGTGCCAGTAGTATGGAGGGCTCCCCCACAGGGGGGGGACCAGATACGCAGTATTTT. The V and J genes are TRBV19 and TRBJ2-3, with D possibly TRBD1 on 8 matching bases. This CDR3 region has 19 residues. Germline assignment: CDR1 LNHDA and CDR2 SQIVND (reference sequence). The ends were cut back, 3 bases at V and 4 bases at J, with 26 bases in the middle.

The chain recombines TRBV13 with TRBJ1-1, with D possibly TRBD1 on 6 matching bases. The CDR3 has 16 residues. With 5 bases removed from V and 3 bases from J, the gap between germline ends came to 19 bases. Germline V gene lookup returns CDR1 PRHDT and CDR2 FYEKMQ (reference sequence). The CDR3 DNA reads TGTGCCAGCAGCCTGGACAGTGGAGATTTGTACACTGAAGCTTTCTTT. Translation gives CASSLDSGDLYTEAFF.

This sequence joins TRBV19 and TRBJ1-1; 9 bases map to TRBD1. The V segment lost 5 bases and the J segment 3 bases; nucleotides outside the gene matches: 7. This CDR3 has 15 amino acids. From germline, CDR1 is LNHDA and CDR2 SQIVND (reference sequence). CDR3 in amino acids: CASSQDRGWDTEAFF. The CDR3 DNA reads as TGTGCCAGTAGTCAGGACAGGGGATGGGACACTGAAGCTTTCTTT. The entire variable domain, with the rest obtained from reference TRBV19 and TRBJ1-1, is as follows: DGGITQSPKYLFRKEGQNVTLSCEQNLNHDAMYWYRQDPGQGLRLIYYSQIVNDFQKGDIAEGYSVSREKKESFPLTVTSAQKNPTAFYLCASSQDRGWDTEAFFGQGTRLTVV.